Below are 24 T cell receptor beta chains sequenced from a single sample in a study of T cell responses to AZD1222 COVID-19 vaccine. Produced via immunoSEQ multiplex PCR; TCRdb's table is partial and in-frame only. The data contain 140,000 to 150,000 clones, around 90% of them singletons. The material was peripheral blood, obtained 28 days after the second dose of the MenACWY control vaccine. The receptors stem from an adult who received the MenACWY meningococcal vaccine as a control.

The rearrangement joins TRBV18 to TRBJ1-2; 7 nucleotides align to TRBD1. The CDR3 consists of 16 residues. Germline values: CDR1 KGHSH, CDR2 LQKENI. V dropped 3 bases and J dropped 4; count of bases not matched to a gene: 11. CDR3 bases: TGTGCCAGCTCACCCTCAAGGGGGCGGATTGGCTATGGCTACACCTTC. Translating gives CASSPSRGRIGYGYTF.

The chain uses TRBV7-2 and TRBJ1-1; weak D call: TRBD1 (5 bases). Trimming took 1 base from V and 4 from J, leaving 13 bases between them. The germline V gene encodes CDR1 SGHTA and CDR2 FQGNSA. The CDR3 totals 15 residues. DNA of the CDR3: TGTGCCAGCAGCTTAGTGAACCGGGGCGGCACTGAAGCTTTCTTT. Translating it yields CASSLVNRGGTEAFF.

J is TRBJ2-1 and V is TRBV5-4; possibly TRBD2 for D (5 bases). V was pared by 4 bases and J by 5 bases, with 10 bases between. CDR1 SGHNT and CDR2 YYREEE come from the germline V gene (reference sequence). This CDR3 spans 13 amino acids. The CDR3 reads CASSQDWNNEQFF. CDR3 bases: TGTGCCAGCAGCCAGGACTGGAACAATGAGCAGTTCTTC.

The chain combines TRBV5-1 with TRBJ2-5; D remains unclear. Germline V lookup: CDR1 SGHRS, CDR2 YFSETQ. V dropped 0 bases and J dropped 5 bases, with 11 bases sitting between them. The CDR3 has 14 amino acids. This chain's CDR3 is CASSLEGFGETQYF. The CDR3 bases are TGCGCCAGCAGCTTGGAGGGTTTCGGCGAGACCCAGTACTTC.

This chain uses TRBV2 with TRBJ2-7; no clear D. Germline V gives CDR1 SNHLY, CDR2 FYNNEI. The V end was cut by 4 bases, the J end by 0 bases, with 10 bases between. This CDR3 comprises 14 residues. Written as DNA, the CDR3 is TGTGCCAGCAGTGGTCGGCTAAGCTCCTACGAGCAGTACTTC. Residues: CASSGRLSSYEQYF.

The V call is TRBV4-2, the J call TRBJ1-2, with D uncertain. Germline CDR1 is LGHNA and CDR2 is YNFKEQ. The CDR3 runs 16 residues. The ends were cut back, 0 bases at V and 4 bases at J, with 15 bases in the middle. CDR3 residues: CASSQELGRPIYGYTF. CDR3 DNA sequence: TGTGCCAGCAGCCAAGAACTGGGAAGGCCGATCTATGGCTACACCTTC.

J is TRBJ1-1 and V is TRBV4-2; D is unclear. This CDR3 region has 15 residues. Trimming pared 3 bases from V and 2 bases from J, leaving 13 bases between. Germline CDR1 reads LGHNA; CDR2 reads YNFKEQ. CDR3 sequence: CASSHLLRRNTEAFF. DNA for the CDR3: TGTGCCAGCAGCCACCTGTTAAGGAGAAACACTGAAGCTTTCTTT.

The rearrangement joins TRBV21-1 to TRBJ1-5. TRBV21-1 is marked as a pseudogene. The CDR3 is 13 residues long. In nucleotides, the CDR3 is TGTGCCAGCACGGGGGGGGCTAATCAGCCCCAGCATTTT. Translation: CASTGGANQPQHF.

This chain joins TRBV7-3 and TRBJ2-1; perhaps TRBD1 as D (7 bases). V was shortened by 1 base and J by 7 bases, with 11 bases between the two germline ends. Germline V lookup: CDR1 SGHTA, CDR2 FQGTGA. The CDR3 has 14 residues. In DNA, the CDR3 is TGTGCCAGCAGCTTAATGGAGGGGGCGAATGAGCAGTTCTTC. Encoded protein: CASSLMEGANEQFF.

The CDR3: CASSWGPEAFF. Written as DNA, the CDR3 is TGTGCCAGTAGTTGGGGACCCGAAGCTTTCTTT. The gene calls are TRBV19 and TRBJ1-1; tentatively, D is TRBD1 (5 bases). Trimming cost V 5 bases and J 8 bases, with 9 bases left between them. The germline V gene encodes CDR1 LNHDA and CDR2 SQIVND (reference sequence). CDR3 length: 11 residues.

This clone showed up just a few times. This CDR3 reads CASSEALRTAMQPQHF. The CDR3 DNA reads TGTGCCAGCAGTGAAGCGCTTCGGACAGCAATGCAGCCCCAGCATTTT. The chain combines TRBV2 with TRBJ1-5; possible D gene TRBD1, 6 bases. Trimming removed 0 bases from V and 7 bases from J, with 16 bases in between. Germline V gives CDR1 SNHLY, CDR2 FYNNEI. The CDR3 consists of 16 residues.

CDR3 loop: CATTVMGHLSHNSPLHF. Here the CDR3 DNA reads TGTGCCACTACCGTAATGGGACACCTAAGCCATAATTCACCCCTCCACTTT. This chain uses TRBV24-1 with TRBJ1-6; D is perhaps TRBD1 (6 bases). V was cut by 10 bases and J by 5 bases, with 23 bases left in between. The CDR3 extends over 17 amino acids. The germline CDR1 and CDR2 sequences are KGHDR and SFDVKD.

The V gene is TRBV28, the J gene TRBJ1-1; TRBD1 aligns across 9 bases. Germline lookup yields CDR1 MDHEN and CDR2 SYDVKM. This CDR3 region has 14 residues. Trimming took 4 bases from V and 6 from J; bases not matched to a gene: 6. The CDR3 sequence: CASSSTGGASEAFF. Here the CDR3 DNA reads TGTGCCAGCAGTTCAACAGGGGGCGCCTCTGAAGCTTTCTTT.

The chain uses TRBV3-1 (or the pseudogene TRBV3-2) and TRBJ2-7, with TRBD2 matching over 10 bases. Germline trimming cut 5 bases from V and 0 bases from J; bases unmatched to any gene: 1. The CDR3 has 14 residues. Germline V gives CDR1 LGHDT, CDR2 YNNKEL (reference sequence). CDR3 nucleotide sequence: TGTGCCAGCAGCGGGACTAGCGTCTCCTACGAGCAGTACTTC. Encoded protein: CASSGTSVSYEQYF.

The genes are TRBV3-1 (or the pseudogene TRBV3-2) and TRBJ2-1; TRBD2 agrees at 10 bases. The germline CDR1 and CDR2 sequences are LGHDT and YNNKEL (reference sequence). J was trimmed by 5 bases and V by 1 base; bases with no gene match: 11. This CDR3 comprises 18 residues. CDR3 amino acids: CASSQAGLAGVGDNEQFF. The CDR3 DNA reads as TGTGCCAGCAGCCAAGCGGGGCTAGCGGGAGTCGGCGACAATGAGCAGTTCTTC.

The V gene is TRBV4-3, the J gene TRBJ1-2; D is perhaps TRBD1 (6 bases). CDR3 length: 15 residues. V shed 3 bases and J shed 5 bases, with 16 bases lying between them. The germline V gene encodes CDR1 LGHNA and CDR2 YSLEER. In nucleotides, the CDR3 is TGCGCCAGCAGCCAGACGGCCGGGGGCCGGTATGGCTACACCTTC. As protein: CASSQTAGGRYGYTF.

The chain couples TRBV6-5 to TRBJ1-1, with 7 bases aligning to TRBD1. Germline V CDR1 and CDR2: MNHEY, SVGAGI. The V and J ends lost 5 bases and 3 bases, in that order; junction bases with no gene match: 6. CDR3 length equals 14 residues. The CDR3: CASSRQGYDTEAFF. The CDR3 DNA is TGTGCCAGCAGTCGACAGGGATACGACACTGAAGCTTTCTTT.

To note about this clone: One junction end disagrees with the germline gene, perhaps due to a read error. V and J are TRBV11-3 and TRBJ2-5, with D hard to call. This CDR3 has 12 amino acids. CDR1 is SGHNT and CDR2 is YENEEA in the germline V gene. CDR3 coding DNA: TGTGCCAGCAGCTTAGACGACGAAAGGCCCCACTTC. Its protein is CASSLDDERPHF. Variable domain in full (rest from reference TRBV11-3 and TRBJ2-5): EAGVVQSPRYKIIEKKQPVAFWCNPISGHNTLYWYLQNLGQGPELLIRYENEEAVDDSQLPKDRFSAERLKGVDSTLKIQPAELGDSAVYLCASSLDDERPHFGPGTRLLVL.

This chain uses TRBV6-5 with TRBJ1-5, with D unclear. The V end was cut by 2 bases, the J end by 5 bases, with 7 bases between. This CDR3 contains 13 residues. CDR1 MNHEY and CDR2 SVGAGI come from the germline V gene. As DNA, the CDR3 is TGTGCCAGCAGTTACGCCCGTGATCAGCCCCAGCATTTT. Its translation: CASSYARDQPQHF.

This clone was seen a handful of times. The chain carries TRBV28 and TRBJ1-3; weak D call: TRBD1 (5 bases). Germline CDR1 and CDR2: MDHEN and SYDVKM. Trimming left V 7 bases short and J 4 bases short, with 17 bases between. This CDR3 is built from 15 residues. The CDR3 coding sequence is TGTGCCAGCACCAAACCCGGGGGAACAGGAAACACCATATATTTT. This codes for CASTKPGGTGNTIYF.

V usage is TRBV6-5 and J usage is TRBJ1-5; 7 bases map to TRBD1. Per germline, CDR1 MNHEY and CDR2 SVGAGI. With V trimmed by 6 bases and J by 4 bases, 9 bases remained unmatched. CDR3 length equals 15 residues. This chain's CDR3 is CASSRRQGGNQPQHF. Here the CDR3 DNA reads TGTGCCAGCAGCCGACGACAGGGCGGGAATCAGCCCCAGCATTTT.

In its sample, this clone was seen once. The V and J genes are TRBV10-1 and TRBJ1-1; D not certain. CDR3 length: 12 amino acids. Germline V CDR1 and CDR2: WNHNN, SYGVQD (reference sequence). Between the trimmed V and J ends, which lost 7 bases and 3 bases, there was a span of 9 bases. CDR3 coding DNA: TGCGCCAGCACTAGAGGGTACACTGAAGCTTTCTTT. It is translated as CASTRGYTEAFF.

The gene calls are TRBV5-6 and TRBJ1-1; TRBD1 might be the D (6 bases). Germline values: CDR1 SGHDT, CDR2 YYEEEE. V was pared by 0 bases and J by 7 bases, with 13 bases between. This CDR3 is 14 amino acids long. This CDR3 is CASSLVGRGVEAFF. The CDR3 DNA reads TGTGCCAGCAGCTTGGTGGGCAGGGGTGTTGAAGCTTTCTTT. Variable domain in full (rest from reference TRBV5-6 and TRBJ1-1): DAGVTQSPTHLIKTRGQQVTLRCSPKSGHDTVSWYQQALGQGPQFIFQYYEEEERQRGNFPDRFSGHQFPNYSSELNVNALLLGDSALYLCASSLVGRGVEAFFGQGTRLTVV.

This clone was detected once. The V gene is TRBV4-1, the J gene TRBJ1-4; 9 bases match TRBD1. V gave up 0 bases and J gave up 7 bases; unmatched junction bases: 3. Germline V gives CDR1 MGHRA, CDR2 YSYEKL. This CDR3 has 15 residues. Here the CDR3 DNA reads TGCGCCAGCAGCCAAGATGCGGACAGGGGTGAAAAACTGTTTTTT. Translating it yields CASSQDADRGEKLFF.